This T cell receptor (beta chain) was identified in a study of CD8+ T cells in alopecia areata. Study background: Treatment comprised oral tofacitinib, 5 to 10 mg twice daily, in treated patients.

The CDR3 contains 16 residues. CDR1 ENHRY and CDR2 SYGVKD come from the germline V gene. Trimming removed 0 bases at V and 1 base at J, with 10 bases between. Sequencing relied on a cDNA template that was reverse transcribed from extracted RNA. This table comes from immunoSEQ multiplex PCR, and its TCRdb copy is limited to in-frame clones, with some not included. The sample yields roughly 200,000 clones, around 63% seen once. Sequencing used CD4+ T cells sorted from blood, obtained at week 0. The chain has TRBV10-3 and TRBJ2-4, with D possibly being TRBD1 or TRBD2 (6 bases each). The TCR comes from a human donor with alopecia areata. In DNA form, the CDR3 reads TGTGCCATCAGTGAGTCTGGGGGGCCGGCCAAAAACATTCAGTACTTC. Translation gives CAISESGGPAKNIQYF.